This T cell receptor (beta chain) was profiled in a study of response to subunit inactivated influenza vaccine. Overall study findings and caveats: The authors offered the suggestion that each seasonal influenza vaccination recruits few new T cells.

MiXCR, run by TCRdb on the RT-PCR reads, gives a single entry per CDR3 protein. Of some 190,000 distinct CDR3 sequences in the sample, about an eighth were seen once. There are many counts of this clonotype. No antigen is known for it. Germline V CDR1 and CDR2: MGHRA, YSYEKL. The CDR3 sequence is 15 residues long. Trimming took off 4 bases at V and 3 bases at J, with 14 bases between the two ends. The receptor was derived from a man in his fifties or sixties who received an inactivated influenza vaccine. The starting material was CD8+ T cells sorted from PBMCs, obtained more than 4 days after vaccination. The chain combines TRBV4-1 with TRBJ2-3, with D maybe TRBD2 (7 bases). The CDR3 sequence is CASSPLGRGTDTQYF. The CDR3 coding sequence is TGCGCCAGCAGCCCCTTGGGGAGGGGGACAGATACGCAGTATTTT.